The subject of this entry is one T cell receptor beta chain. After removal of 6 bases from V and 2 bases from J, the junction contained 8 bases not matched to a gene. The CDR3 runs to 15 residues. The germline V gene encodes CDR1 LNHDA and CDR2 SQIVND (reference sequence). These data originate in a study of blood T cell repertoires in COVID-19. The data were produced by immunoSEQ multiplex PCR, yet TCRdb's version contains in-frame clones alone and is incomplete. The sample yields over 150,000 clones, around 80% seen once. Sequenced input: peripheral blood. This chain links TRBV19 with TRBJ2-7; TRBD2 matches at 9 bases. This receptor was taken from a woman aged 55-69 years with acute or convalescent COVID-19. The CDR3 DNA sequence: TGTGCCAGTAGCCAAACGACTAGCGGAACCTACGAGCAGTACTTC. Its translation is CASSQTTSGTYEQYF.